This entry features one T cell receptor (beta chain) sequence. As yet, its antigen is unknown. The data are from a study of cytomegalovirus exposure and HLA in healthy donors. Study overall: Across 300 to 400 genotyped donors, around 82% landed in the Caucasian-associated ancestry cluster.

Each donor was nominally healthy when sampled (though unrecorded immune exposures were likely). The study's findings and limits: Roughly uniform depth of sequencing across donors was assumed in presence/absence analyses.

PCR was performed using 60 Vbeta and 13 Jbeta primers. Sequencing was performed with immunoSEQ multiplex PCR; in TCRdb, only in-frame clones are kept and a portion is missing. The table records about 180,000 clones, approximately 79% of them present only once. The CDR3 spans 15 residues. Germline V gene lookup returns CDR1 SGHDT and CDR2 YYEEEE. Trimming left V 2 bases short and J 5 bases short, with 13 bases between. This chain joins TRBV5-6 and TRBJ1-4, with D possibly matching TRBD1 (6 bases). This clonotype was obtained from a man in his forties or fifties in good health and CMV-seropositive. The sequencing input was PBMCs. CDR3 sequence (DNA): TGTGCCAGCAGCTTCCAGGGGACCACCAATGAAAAACTGTTTTTT. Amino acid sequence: CASSFQGTTNEKLFF.